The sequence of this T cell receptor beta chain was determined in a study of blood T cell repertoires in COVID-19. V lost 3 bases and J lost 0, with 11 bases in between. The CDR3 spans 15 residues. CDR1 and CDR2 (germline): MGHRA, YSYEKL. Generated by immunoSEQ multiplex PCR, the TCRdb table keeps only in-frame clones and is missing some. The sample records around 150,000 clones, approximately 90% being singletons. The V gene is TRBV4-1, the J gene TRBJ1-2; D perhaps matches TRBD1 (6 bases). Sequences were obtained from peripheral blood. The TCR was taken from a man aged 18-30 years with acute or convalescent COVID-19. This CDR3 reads CASSQGGGTNYGYTF. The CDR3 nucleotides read TGCGCCAGCAGCCAGGGGGGGGGCACTAACTATGGCTACACCTTC.